This record looks at one T cell receptor beta chain sequence and its context. Selected positively for CCR7 and CD45RO-negative, naive CD8 cells excluded terminally differentiated effector memory CD45RA+ cells. Sequencing was performed with immunoSEQ multiplex PCR; in TCRdb, only in-frame clones are kept and a portion is missing. Of roughly 2 million clones listed, 85% to 95% are singletons. The record originates from a study of shared clonotypes between healthy human individuals. Germline V gene sequence: CDR1 ENHRY, CDR2 SYGVKD. Trimming took 6 bases from V and 8 from J; bases not matched to a gene: 9. The CDR3 is 16 amino acids.

The V call is TRBV10-3, the J call TRBJ2-1; 14 bases align to TRBD2. The TCR originated in a man aged 18 to 30 in good health. Sequencing input: naive CD8+ T cells sorted from blood. The CDR3 coding sequence is TGTGCCATCAGCTTGACTAGCGGGAGGGCCCCCGATGAGCAGTTCTTC. Its translation is CAISLTSGRAPDEQFF.